A selection of T cell receptor beta chains follows, all from one sample in a study of response to subunit inactivated influenza vaccine. TCRdb independently ran MiXCR on the RT-PCR reads; one entry per CDR3 protein. The sample carries 700,000 to 900,000 distinct CDR3 sequences, approximately 22% recorded once. The sequencing used PBMCs from blood, collected 4 to 6 days after vaccination. Receptor source: a man aged 45-65 years who received an inactivated influenza vaccine. Both conserved end residues are part of each CDR3. The D gene is left open where the match is weak. Size is omitted from some rows. Given values are once, few, many or a class for expanded clones.

d_gene	j_gene	v_gene	abundance	CDR3aa	CDR3nt
-	TRBJ2-7	TRBV4-1	-	CASSQHTGAGGEQYF	TGCGCCAGCAGCCAACACACCGGAGCAGGAGGGGAGCAGTACTTC
-	TRBJ1-5	TRBV29-1	few	CSVEVPRNQPQHF	TGCAGCGTTGAAGTCCCCAGGAATCAGCCCCAGCATTTT
TRBD1	TRBJ2-7	TRBV14	-	CASSRQTGGLDEQYF	TGTGCCAGCAGCCGACAGACAGGGGGCCTCGACGAGCAGTACTTC
TRBD1	TRBJ2-1	TRBV6-1	-	CASSTSGTGFYNEQFF	TGTGCCAGCTCTACCTCCGGGACAGGGTTCTACAATGAGCAGTTCTTC
-	TRBJ1-1	TRBV28	few	CASSLGGTRTEAFF	TGTGCCAGCAGTTTGGGAGGGACGCGGACTGAAGCTTTCTTT
TRBD1	TRBJ1-1	TRBV18	many	CASSPNDRGIEAFF	TGTGCCAGCTCACCTAACGACAGGGGGATTGAAGCTTTCTTT
-	TRBJ2-7	TRBV6-2/TRBV6-3	few	CASRHSRVGVSGEQYF	TGTGCCAGCAGGCATTCCAGGGTGGGAGTATCCGGTGAGCAGTACTTC
-	TRBJ1-5	TRBV5-1	few	CASSMDGYSNQPQHF	TGCGCCAGCAGCATGGACGGTTATAGCAATCAGCCCCAGCATTTT
TRBD1	TRBJ1-1	TRBV5-1	few	CASSPTGTENTEAFF	TGCGCCAGCAGCCCCACCGGGACAGAGAACACTGAAGCTTTCTTT
-	TRBJ2-1	TRBV12-3/TRBV12-4	-	CATMSGWASNEQFF	TGTGCCACCATGTCCGGATGGGCTAGCAATGAGCAGTTCTTC
TRBD1	TRBJ2-7	TRBV19	-	CASSVTGGPTSYEQYF	TGTGCCAGTAGTGTTACAGGGGGCCCCACCTCCTACGAGCAGTACTTC
-	TRBJ1-1	TRBV10-3	few	CAISVQGSPAEAFF	TGTGCCATCAGTGTGCAGGGTTCTCCGGCTGAAGCTTTCTTT
-	TRBJ2-7	TRBV2	few	CASSAREQSEQYF	TGTGCCAGCAGTGCACGGGAGCAAAGCGAGCAGTACTTC
-	TRBJ1-3	TRBV27	few	CASSPGWVSGNTIYF	TGTGCCAGCAGCCCGGGGTGGGTCTCTGGAAACACCATATATTTT
-	TRBJ2-2	TRBV28	-	CASSLGGRIGELFF	TGTGCCAGCAGTTTAGGGGGGCGCATCGGGGAGCTGTTTTTT
-	TRBJ2-1	TRBV27	-	CASSETGYEQFF	TGTGCCAGCAGTGAAACGGGTTATGAGCAGTTCTTC